The clone carrying this T cell receptor beta chain came up many times. From germline, CDR1 is MDHEN and CDR2 SYDVKM. The V and J ends lost 4 bases and 5 bases, in that order; junction bases with no gene match: 13. This CDR3 spans 16 amino acids. This specimen comes from a study of human T cells and chemical hapten exposure. Time point specified: patch test 3, about 24 weeks after DPC sensitization. The sample's treatment: therapeutic diphenylcyclopropenone sensitization with weekly scalp DPC. A single record per CDR3 protein comes from TCRdb applying MiXCR to the RACE reads. Counted here are about 90,000 distinct CDR3 sequences, around 9.9% occurring once; the ten biggest clones make up 1.1%.

The rearrangement joins TRBV28 to TRBJ1-1, with TRBD1 matching over 7 bases. The starting material was whole blood, obtained in connection with sensitization to the hapten diphenylcyclopropenone (DPC). The source is a woman younger than 45 with alopecia areata. Some clones in this sample may be carry-over from other donors' samples. The CDR3 here is CASSSNTGAIWTEAFF. In DNA form, the CDR3 reads TGTGCCAGCAGTTCAAATACAGGGGCCATATGGACTGAAGCTTTCTTT.